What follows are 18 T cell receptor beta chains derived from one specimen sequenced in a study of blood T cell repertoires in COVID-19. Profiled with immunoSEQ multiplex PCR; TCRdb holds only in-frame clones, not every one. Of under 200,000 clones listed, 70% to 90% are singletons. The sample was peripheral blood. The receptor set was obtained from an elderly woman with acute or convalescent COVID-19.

In DNA form, the CDR3 reads TGCAGTGCTAGTGGGCCAACTATGGGCTATGGCTACACCTTC. Its protein product is CSASGPTMGYGYTF. The rearrangement joins TRBV20-1 to TRBJ1-2; no definite D call. Germline values: CDR1 DFQATT, CDR2 SNEGSKA (reference sequence). Trimming took 3 bases from V and 4 from J, leaving 15 bases between them. CDR3 size: 14 residues.

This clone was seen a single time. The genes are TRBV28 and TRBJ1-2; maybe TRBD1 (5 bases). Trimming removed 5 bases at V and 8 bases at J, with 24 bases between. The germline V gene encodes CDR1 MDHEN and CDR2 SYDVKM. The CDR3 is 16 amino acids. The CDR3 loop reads CASSLKFGTPVRGYTF. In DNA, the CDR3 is TGTGCCAGCAGTCTAAAATTCGGGACTCCCGTTCGGGGCTACACCTTC.

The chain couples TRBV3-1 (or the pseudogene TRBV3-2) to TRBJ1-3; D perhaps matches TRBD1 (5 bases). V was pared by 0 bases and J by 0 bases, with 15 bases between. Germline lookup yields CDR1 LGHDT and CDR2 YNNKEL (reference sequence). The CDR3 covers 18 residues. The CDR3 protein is CASSQEGFWGGSGNTIYF. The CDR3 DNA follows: TGTGCCAGCAGCCAAGAGGGGTTTTGGGGGGGCTCTGGAAACACCATATATTTT.

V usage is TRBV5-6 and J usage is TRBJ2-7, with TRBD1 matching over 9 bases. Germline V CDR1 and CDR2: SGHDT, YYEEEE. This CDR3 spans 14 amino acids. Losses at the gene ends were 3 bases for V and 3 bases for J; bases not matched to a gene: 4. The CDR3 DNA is TGTGCCAGCAGCTCCGGGACAGGGATCTACGAGCAGTACTTC. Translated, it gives CASSSGTGIYEQYF.

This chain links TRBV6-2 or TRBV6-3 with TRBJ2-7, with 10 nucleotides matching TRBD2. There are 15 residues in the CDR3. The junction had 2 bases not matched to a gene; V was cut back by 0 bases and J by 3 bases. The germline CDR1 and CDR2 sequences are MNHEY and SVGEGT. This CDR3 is CASSYSASGSYEQYF. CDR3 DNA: TGTGCCAGCAGTTACTCGGCTAGCGGGAGCTACGAGCAGTACTTC.

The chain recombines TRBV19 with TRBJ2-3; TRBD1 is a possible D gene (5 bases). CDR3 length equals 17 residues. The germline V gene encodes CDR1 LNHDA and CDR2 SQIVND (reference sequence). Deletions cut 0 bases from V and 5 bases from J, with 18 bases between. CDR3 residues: CASSIDSAGQGQDTQYF. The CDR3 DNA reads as TGTGCCAGTAGTATAGATTCCGCAGGGCAGGGTCAAGATACGCAGTATTTT.

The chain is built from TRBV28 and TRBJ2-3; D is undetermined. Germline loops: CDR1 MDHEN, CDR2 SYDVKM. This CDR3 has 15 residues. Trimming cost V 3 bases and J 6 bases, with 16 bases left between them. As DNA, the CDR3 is TGTGCCAGCAGTTTTGTGGTTTCTATTGAGGATACGCAGTATTTT. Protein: CASSFVVSIEDTQYF.

The DNA of the CDR3 is TGTGCCAGCGGGACTAGCGGCACGACGGTCGGTACGCAGTATTTT. Translation gives CASGTSGTTVGTQYF. This sequence joins TRBV19 and TRBJ2-3; 11 bases agree with TRBD2. Germline lookup yields CDR1 LNHDA and CDR2 SQIVND (reference sequence). V dropped 9 bases and J dropped 8; count of bases not matched to a gene: 13. The CDR3 loop spans 15 amino acids.

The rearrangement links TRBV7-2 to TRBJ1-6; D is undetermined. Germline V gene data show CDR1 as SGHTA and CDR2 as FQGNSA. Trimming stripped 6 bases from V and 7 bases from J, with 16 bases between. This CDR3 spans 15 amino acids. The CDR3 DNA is TGTGCCAGCAGGGTAGCGGTCACCTCAAATTCACCCCTCCACTTT. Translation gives CASRVAVTSNSPLHF.

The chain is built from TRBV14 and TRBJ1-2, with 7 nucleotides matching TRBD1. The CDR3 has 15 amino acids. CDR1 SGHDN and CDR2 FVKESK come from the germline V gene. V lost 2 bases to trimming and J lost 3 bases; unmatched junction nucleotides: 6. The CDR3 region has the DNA TGTGCCAGCAGCCAAATAGGGGGCGAGGACTATGGCTACACCTTC. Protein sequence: CASSQIGGEDYGYTF.

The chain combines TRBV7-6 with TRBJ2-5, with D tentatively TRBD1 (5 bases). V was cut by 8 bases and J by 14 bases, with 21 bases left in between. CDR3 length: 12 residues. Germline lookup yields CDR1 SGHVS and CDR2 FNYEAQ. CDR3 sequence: CASGIGALPDYF. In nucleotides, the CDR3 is TGTGCCAGCGGGATTGGGGCTCTTCCCGATTACTTC.

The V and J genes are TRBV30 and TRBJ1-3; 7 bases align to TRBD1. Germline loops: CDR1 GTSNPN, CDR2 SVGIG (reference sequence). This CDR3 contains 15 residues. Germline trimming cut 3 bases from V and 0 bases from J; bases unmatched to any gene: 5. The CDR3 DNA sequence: TGTGCCTGGAGGAGACAGGGAGGCTCTGGAAACACCATATATTTT. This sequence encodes CAWRRQGGSGNTIYF.

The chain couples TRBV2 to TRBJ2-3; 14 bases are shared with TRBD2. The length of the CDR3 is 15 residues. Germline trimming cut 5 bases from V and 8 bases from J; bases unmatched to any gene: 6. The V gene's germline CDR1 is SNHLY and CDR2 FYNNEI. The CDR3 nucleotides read TGTGCCAGCAGTCGGACTAGCGGGAGGATGGCTACGCAGTATTTT. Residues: CASSRTSGRMATQYF.

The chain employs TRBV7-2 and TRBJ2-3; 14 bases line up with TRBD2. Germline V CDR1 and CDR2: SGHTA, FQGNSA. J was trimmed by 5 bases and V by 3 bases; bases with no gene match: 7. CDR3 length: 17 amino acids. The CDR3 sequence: CASSFGLAGGILDTQYF. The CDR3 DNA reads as TGTGCCAGCAGCTTCGGACTAGCGGGAGGAATTCTAGATACGCAGTATTTT.

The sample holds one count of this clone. Written as DNA, the CDR3 is TGTGCCACCAGTCACCCTATCTCCGGGACAACGGACTGGGAGCAGTTCTTC. This sequence encodes CATSHPISGTTDWEQFF. The chain joins TRBV24-1 to TRBJ2-1; D may be TRBD1 (6 bases). Deletions cut 6 bases from V and 10 bases from J, with 27 bases between. Germline V gene sequence: CDR1 KGHDR, CDR2 SFDVKD. The CDR3 runs to 17 residues.

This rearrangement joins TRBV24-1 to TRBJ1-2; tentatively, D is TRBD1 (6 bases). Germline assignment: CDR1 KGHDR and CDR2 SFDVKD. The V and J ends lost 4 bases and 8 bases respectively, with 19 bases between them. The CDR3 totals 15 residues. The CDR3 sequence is CATSDSGRDTIGYTF. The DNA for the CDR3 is TGTGCCACCAGTGACTCTGGTCGGGACACTATCGGCTACACCTTC.

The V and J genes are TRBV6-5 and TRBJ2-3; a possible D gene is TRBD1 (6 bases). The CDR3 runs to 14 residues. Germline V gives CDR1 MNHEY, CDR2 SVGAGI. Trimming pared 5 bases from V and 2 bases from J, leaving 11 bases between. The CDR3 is CASSRQVTTDTQYF. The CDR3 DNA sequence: TGTGCCAGCAGTCGACAGGTTACCACAGATACGCAGTATTTT.

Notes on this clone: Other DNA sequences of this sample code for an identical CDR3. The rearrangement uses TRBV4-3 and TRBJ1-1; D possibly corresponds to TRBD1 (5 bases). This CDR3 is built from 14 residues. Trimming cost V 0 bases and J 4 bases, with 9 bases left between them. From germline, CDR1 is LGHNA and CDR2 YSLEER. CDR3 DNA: TGCGCCAGCAGCCAAGATGGCGGGGGCACTGAAGCTTTCTTT. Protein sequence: CASSQDGGGTEAFF.